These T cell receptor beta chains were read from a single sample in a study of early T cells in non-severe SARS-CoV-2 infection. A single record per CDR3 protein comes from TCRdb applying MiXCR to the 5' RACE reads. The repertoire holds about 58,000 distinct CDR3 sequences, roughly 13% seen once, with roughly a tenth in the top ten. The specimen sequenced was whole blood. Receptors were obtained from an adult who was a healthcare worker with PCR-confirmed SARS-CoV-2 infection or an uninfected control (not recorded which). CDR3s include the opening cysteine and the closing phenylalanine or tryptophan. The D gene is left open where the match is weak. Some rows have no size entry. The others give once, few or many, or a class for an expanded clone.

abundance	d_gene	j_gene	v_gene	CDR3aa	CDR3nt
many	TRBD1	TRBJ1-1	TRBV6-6	CASNTGGGFSEAFF	TGTGCCAGCAATACAGGGGGAGGATTCAGTGAAGCTTTCTTT
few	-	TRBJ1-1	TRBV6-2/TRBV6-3	CASIERGGRTEAFF	TGTGCCAGCATCGAGAGGGGGGGCCGCACTGAAGCTTTCTTT
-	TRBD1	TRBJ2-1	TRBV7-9	CASTFPQGTEQFF	TGTGCCAGCACTTTTCCACAGGGGACTGAGCAGTTCTTC
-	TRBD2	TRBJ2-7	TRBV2	CASSAGLAASYEQYF	TGTGCCAGCAGCGCCGGGCTAGCGGCATCCTACGAGCAGTACTTC
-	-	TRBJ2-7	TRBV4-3	CASSQEPREALYEQYF	TGCGCCAGCAGCCAAGAACCGAGGGAGGCCCTCTACGAGCAGTACTTC
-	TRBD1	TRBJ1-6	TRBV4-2	CASSPTGVGSPLHF	TGTGCCAGCAGCCCTACAGGGGTGGGCTCACCCCTCCACTTT
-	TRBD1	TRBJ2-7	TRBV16	CASSPSTGAEQYF	TGTGCCAGCAGCCCCTCTACAGGGGCCGAGCAGTACTTC
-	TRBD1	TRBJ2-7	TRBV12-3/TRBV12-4	CASTRQGLSYEQYF	TGTGCCAGCACTCGACAGGGGTTATCCTACGAGCAGTACTTC
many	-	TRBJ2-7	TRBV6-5	CASSYYPNPDSGYEQYF	TGTGCCAGCAGTTACTATCCAAACCCGGACTCAGGCTACGAGCAGTACTTC
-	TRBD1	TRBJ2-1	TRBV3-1	CASSQGRRGTGSYNEQFF	TGTGCCAGCAGCCAAGGGAGGAGGGGGACAGGATCCTACAATGAGCAGTTCTTC
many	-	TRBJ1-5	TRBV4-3	CASSREENQPQHF	TGCGCCAGCAGCCGGGAGGAAAATCAGCCCCAGCATTTT
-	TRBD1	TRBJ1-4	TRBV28	CASSGTATNEKLFF	TGTGCCAGCAGTGGGACAGCAACTAATGAAAAACTGTTTTTT
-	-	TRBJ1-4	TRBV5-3	CARSWGPAGNNEKLFF	TGTGCCAGAAGCTGGGGGCCAGCGGGGAATAATGAAAAACTGTTTTTT
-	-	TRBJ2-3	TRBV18	CASSPSTPADTQYF	TGTGCCAGCTCACCTAGTACCCCAGCGGATACGCAGTATTTT
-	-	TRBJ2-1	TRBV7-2	CASSLTYSSYNEQFF	TGTGCCAGCAGCCTCACGTATAGCTCCTACAATGAGCAGTTCTTC
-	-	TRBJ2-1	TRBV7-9	CASSTRPGPGADNEQFF	TGTGCCAGCAGCACCCGACCGGGCCCCGGGGCGGACAATGAGCAGTTCTTC
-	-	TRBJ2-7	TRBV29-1	CSVASGSHSYEQYF	TGCAGCGTTGCATCCGGGTCCCACTCCTACGAGCAGTACTTC
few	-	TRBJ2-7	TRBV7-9	CASSPPTGRTSYEQYF	TGTGCCAGCAGCCCGCCGACAGGCCGAACCTCCTACGAGCAGTACTTC
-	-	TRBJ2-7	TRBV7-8	CASSSPGLFNSYEQYF	TGTGCCAGCAGCTCGCCCGGGTTATTCAATTCCTACGAGCAGTACTTC
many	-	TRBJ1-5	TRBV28	CASSGNQPQHF	TGTGCCAGCAGTGGCAATCAGCCCCAGCATTTT
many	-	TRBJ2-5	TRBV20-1	CSASEGRETQYF	TGCAGTGCTAGTGAGGGGAGAGAGACCCAGTACTTC
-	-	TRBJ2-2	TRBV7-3	CDYEGERETVFF	TGTGACTACGAGGGGGAGCGTGAGACAGTGTTTTTT
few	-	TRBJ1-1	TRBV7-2	CASSFPRRGPTEAFF	TGTGCCAGCAGCTTTCCTCGACGGGGCCCCACTGAAGCTTTCTTT
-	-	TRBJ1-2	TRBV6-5	CASSQGYGYTF	TGTGCCAGCAGTCAGGGCTATGGCTACACCTTC
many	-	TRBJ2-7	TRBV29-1	CSVGLAYEQYF	TGCAGCGTTGGACTAGCCTACGAGCAGTACTTC
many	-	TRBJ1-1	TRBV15	CATSRDVDSEAFF	TGTGCCACCAGCAGAGATGTAGACAGCGAAGCTTTCTTT
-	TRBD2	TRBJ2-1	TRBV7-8	CASSSRDYYNEQFF	TGTGCCAGCAGCTCCCGGGACTACTACAATGAGCAGTTCTTC
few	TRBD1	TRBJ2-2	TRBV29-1	CSVSTQGVGELFF	TGCAGCGTTTCAACACAGGGGGTCGGGGAGCTGTTTTTT
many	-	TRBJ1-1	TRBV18	CASSPPRWDTEAFF	TGTGCCAGCTCCCCTCCTCGATGGGACACTGAAGCTTTCTTT
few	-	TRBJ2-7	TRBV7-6	CASSPTVRAYEQYF	TGTGCCAGCAGCCCGACTGTAAGGGCTTACGAGCAGTACTTC
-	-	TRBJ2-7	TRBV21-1	CASSKGGHEQYF	TGTGCCAGCAGCAAAGGGGGCCACGAGCAGTACTTC
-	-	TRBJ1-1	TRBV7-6	CASSANSGANTEAFF	TGTGCCAGCAGCGCGAACTCCGGGGCTAACACTGAAGCTTTCTTT
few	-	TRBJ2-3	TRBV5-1	CASSLPGAGDTQYF	TGCGCCAGCAGCCTCCCAGGGGCGGGAGATACGCAGTATTTT
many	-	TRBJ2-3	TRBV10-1	CASSESTLGPESSTDTQYF	TGCGCCAGCAGTGAGTCGACTCTTGGCCCCGAGTCTAGCACAGATACGCAGTATTTT
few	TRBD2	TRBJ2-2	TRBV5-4	CASSTKALAGITGELFF	TGTGCCAGCAGCACCAAGGCCCTAGCGGGAATAACCGGGGAGCTGTTTTTT
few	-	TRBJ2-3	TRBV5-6	CASSLVGSLRKITDTQYF	TGTGCCAGCAGCTTGGTGGGCTCTCTGCGGAAAATTACAGATACGCAGTATTTT
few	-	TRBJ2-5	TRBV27	CASSLLASRVQETQYF	TGTGCCAGCAGTTTATTGGCTTCACGGGTACAAGAGACCCAGTACTTC
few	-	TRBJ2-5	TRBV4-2	CASSQGQYQETQYF	TGTGCCAGCAGCCAAGGACAGTACCAAGAGACCCAGTACTTC